These T cell receptor beta chains were read from a single sample in a study of shared clonotypes between healthy human individuals. Here immunoSEQ multiplex PCR was the method, and the copy in TCRdb shows in-frame clones only, minus some. The sample includes over a million clones, approximately 97% seen only once; the top ten take approximately 1.1%. Sequenced input: naive CD4+ T cells sorted from blood. The receptors stem from a man between 25 and 39 years old in good health. Each CDR3 is given with its conserved first and last residue. Fields, in order: J gene, D gene, V gene, clone size, CDR3 protein, CDR3 DNA. D genes are given only for firm matches. Only part of the rows carry a size: once, few, many, or a class if the clone is expanded.

j_call: TRBJ2-6; d_call: .; v_call: TRBV28; clone_size: once; cdr3_aa: CASSWRFGANVLTF; cdr3_nt: TGTGCCAGCAGTTGGCGGTTTGGGGCCAACGTCCTGACTTTC
j_call: TRBJ2-1; d_call: .; v_call: TRBV5-5; clone_size: .; cdr3_aa: CASSFNEQFF; cdr3_nt: TGTGCCAGCAGCTTCAATGAGCAGTTCTTC
j_call: TRBJ1-3; d_call: .; v_call: TRBV18; clone_size: .; cdr3_aa: CASSPLSRQSGNTIYF; cdr3_nt: TGTGCCAGCTCACCCCTTAGTCGACAGTCTGGAAACACCATATATTTT
j_call: TRBJ1-3; d_call: .; v_call: TRBV7-8; clone_size: .; cdr3_aa: CASSLVGGNGNTIYF; cdr3_nt: TGTGCCAGCAGCTTAGTTGGGGGTAATGGAAACACCATATATTTT
j_call: TRBJ2-7; d_call: .; v_call: TRBV7-9; clone_size: .; cdr3_aa: CASSWPKGQYF; cdr3_nt: TGTGCCAGCAGCTGGCCAAAAGGGCAGTACTTC
j_call: TRBJ2-5; d_call: TRBD1; v_call: TRBV2; clone_size: .; cdr3_aa: CASSRGTTGKGETQYF; cdr3_nt: TGTGCCAGCTCAAGGGGGACGACAGGGAAGGGAGAGACCCAGTACTTC
j_call: TRBJ2-2; d_call: TRBD2; v_call: TRBV27; clone_size: .; cdr3_aa: CASTSPAGVKTGELFF; cdr3_nt: TGTGCCAGCACCTCTCCCGCGGGAGTAAAGACCGGGGAGCTGTTTTTT
j_call: TRBJ1-5; d_call: .; v_call: TRBV7-9; clone_size: .; cdr3_aa: CASSRGSNQPQHF; cdr3_nt: TGTGCCAGCTCGCGGGGTAGCAATCAGCCCCAGCATTTT
j_call: TRBJ2-7; d_call: .; v_call: TRBV28; clone_size: .; cdr3_aa: CASSFRGIYEQYF; cdr3_nt: TGTGCCAGCAGTTTCCGAGGGATCTACGAGCAGTACTTC
j_call: TRBJ1-1; d_call: .; v_call: TRBV7-9; clone_size: .; cdr3_aa: CASSFHFGRNTEAFF; cdr3_nt: TGTGCCAGCAGCTTCCATTTTGGCAGGAACACTGAAGCTTTCTTT
j_call: TRBJ2-5; d_call: TRBD2; v_call: TRBV29-1; clone_size: .; cdr3_aa: CSVETRLAGETQYF; cdr3_nt: TGCAGCGTTGAAACTCGACTAGCGGGGGAGACCCAGTACTTC
j_call: TRBJ2-7; d_call: .; v_call: TRBV15; clone_size: .; cdr3_aa: CATSKNIYYEQYF; cdr3_nt: TGTGCCACCAGCAAAAACATCTACTACGAGCAGTACTTC
j_call: TRBJ1-2; d_call: .; v_call: TRBV27; clone_size: .; cdr3_aa: CASRRRANYGYTF; cdr3_nt: TGTGCCAGCAGAAGGAGGGCTAACTATGGCTACACCTTC
j_call: TRBJ2-7; d_call: TRBD1; v_call: TRBV28; clone_size: .; cdr3_aa: CASSLRIDRGPYEQYF; cdr3_nt: TGTGCCAGCAGTTTGAGGATAGACAGGGGCCCATACGAGCAGTACTTC
j_call: TRBJ2-7; d_call: .; v_call: TRBV4-1; clone_size: .; cdr3_aa: CASSPPGTPPYEQYF; cdr3_nt: TGCGCCAGCAGCCCACCCGGGACTCCTCCCTACGAGCAGTACTTC
j_call: TRBJ2-5; d_call: TRBD2; v_call: TRBV28; clone_size: .; cdr3_aa: CATGTSGGETQYF; cdr3_nt: TGTGCCACCGGGACTAGCGGGGGAGAGACCCAGTACTTC
j_call: TRBJ1-4; d_call: .; v_call: TRBV6-5; clone_size: .; cdr3_aa: CASSSFGGRNEKLFF; cdr3_nt: TGTGCCAGCAGTTCCTTTGGAGGTAGAAATGAAAAACTGTTTTTT
j_call: TRBJ2-6; d_call: .; v_call: TRBV2; clone_size: few; cdr3_aa: CASRDRSGANVLTF; cdr3_nt: TGTGCCAGCAGAGACAGGTCTGGGGCCAACGTCCTGACTTTC
j_call: TRBJ2-7; d_call: .; v_call: TRBV5-6; clone_size: .; cdr3_aa: CASSLVASHEQYF; cdr3_nt: TGTGCCAGCAGTCTAGTCGCCAGCCACGAGCAGTACTTC
j_call: TRBJ2-5; d_call: .; v_call: TRBV20-1; clone_size: .; cdr3_aa: CSASGETQYF; cdr3_nt: TGCAGTGCTTCGGGGGAGACCCAGTACTTC
j_call: TRBJ2-6; d_call: .; v_call: TRBV28; clone_size: .; cdr3_aa: CASSSSPANVLTF; cdr3_nt: TGTGCCAGCAGTTCATCTCCGGCCAACGTCCTGACTTTC
j_call: TRBJ2-1; d_call: TRBD1; v_call: TRBV5-4; clone_size: .; cdr3_aa: CASSPGSDRGLNEQFF; cdr3_nt: TGTGCCAGCAGCCCAGGCTCGGACAGGGGGCTTAATGAGCAGTTCTTC
j_call: TRBJ2-1; d_call: .; v_call: TRBV7-2; clone_size: once; cdr3_aa: CASSLVFGREQFF; cdr3_nt: TGTGCCAGCAGCTTAGTGTTTGGGCGGGAGCAGTTCTTC
j_call: TRBJ1-5; d_call: TRBD1; v_call: TRBV27; clone_size: .; cdr3_aa: CASSPLWDSFGNQPQHF; cdr3_nt: TGTGCCAGCAGTCCGCTCTGGGACAGTTTTGGCAATCAGCCCCAGCATTTT
j_call: TRBJ1-1; d_call: .; v_call: TRBV10-3; clone_size: .; cdr3_aa: CAISGSARNTEAFF; cdr3_nt: TGTGCCATCAGTGGTTCCGCAAGGAACACTGAAGCTTTCTTT